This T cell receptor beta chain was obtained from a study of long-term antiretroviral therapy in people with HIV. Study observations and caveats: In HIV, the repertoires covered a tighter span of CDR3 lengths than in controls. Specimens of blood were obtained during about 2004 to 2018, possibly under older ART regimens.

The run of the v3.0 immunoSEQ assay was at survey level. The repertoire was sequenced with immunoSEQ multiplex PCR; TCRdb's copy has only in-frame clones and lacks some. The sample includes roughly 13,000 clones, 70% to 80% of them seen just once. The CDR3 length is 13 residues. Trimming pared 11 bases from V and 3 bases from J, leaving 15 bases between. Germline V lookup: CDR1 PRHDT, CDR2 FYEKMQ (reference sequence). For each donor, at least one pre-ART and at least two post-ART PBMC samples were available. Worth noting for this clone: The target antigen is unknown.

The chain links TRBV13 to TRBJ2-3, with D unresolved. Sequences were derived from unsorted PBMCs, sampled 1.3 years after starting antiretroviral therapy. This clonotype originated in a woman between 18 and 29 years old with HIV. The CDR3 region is CASGPTWTDTQYF. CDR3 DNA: TGTGCCTCTGGGCCCACTTGGACAGATACGCAGTATTTT.